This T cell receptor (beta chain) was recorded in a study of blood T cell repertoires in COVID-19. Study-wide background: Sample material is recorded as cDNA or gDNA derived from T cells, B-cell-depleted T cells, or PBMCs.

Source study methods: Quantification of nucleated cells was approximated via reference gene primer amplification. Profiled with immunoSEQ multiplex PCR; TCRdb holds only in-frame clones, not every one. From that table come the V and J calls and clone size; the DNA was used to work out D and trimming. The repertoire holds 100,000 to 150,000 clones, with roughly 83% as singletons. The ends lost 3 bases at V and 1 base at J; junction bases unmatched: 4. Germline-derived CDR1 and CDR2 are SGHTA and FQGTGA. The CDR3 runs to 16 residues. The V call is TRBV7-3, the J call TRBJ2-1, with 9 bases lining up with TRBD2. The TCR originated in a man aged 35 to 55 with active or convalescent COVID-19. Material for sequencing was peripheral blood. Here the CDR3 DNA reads TGTGCCAGCAGCTTTACTAGCGGGCCGTCCTACAATGAGCAGTTCTTC. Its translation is CASSFTSGPSYNEQFF.